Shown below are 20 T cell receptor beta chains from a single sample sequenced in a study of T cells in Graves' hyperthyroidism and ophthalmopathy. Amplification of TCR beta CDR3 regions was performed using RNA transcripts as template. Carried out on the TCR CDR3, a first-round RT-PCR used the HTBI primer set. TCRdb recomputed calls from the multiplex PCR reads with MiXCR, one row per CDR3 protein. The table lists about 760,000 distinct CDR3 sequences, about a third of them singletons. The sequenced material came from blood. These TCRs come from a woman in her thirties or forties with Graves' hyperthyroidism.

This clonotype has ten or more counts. CDR3 sequence: CATSREEDPYGYTF. The CDR3 DNA reads TGTGCCACCAGCAGAGAAGAAGATCCGTATGGCTACACCTTC. The chain uses TRBV15 and TRBJ1-2, with unresolved D. This CDR3 has 14 amino acids. The V and J ends lost 0 bases and 5 bases respectively, with 10 bases between them. CDR1 and CDR2 (germline): LNHNV, YYDKDF (reference sequence).

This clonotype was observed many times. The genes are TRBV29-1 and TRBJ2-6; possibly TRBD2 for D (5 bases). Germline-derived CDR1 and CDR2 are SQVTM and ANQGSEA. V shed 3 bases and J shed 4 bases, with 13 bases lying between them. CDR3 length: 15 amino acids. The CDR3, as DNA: TGCAGCGTTGAGGTGGGGTGGGAGGGGGCCAACGTCCTGACTTTC. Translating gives CSVEVGWEGANVLTF.

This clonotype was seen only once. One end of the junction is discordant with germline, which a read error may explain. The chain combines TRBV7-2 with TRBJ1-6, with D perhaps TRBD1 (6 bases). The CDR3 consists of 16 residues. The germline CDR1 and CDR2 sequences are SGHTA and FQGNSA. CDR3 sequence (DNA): TGTGCCGGCAGCCGAAACGGACAGTCTCAATATTCACCCCTCCACTTT. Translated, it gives CAGSRNGQSQYSPLHF. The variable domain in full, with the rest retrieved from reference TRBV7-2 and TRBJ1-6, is GAGVSQSPSNKVTEKGKDVELRCDPISGHTALYWYRQSLGQGLEFLIYFQGNSAPDKSGLPSDRFSAERTGGSVSTLTIQRTQQEDSAVYLCAGSRNGQSQYSPLHFGNGTRLTVT.

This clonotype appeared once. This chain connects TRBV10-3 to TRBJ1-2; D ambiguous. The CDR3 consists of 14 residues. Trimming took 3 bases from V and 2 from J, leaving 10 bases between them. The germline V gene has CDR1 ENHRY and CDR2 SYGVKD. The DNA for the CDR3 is TGTGCCATCAGTGACGGACTCCAAAACTATGGCTACACCTTC. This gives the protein CAISDGLQNYGYTF.

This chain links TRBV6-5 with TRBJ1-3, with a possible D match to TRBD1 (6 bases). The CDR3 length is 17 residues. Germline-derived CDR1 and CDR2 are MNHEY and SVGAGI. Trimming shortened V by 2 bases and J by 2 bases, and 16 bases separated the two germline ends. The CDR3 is CASSYSGGLVAGNTIYF. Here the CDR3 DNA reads TGTGCCAGCAGTTACAGCGGGGGGCTGGTAGCTGGAAACACCATATATTTT.

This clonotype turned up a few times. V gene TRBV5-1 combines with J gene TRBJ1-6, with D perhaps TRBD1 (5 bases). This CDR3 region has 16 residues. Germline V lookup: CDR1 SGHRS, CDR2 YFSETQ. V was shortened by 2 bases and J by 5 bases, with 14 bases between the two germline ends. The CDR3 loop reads CASSLKGPLDNSPLHF. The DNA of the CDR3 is TGCGCCAGCAGCTTAAAGGGGCCCCTAGATAATTCACCCCTCCACTTT. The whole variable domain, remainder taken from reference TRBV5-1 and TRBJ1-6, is KAGVTQTPRYLIKTRGQQVTLSCSPISGHRSVSWYQQTPGQGLQFLFEYFSETQRNKGNFPGRFSGRQFSNSRSEMNVSTLELGDSALYLCASSLKGPLDNSPLHFGNGTRLTVT.

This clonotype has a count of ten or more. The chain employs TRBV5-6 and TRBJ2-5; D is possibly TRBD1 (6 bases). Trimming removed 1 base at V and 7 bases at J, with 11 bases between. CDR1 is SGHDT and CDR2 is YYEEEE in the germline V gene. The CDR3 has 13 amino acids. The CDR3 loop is CASSLQGWGTQYF. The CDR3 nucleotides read TGTGCCAGCAGCTTGCAGGGGTGGGGGACCCAGTACTTC.

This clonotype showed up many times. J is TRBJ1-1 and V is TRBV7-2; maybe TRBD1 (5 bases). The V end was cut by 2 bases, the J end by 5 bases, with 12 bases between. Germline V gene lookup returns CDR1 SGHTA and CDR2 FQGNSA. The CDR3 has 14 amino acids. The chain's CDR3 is CASSLYGGETEAFF. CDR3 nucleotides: TGTGCCAGCAGCTTATATGGAGGGGAAACTGAAGCTTTCTTT.

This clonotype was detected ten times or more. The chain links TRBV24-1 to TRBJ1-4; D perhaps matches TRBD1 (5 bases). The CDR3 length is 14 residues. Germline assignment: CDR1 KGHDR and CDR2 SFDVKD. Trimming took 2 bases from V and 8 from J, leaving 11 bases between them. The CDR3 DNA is TGTGCCACCAGTGATTCCTTCACAGGCGAAAAACTGTTTTTT. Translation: CATSDSFTGEKLFF.

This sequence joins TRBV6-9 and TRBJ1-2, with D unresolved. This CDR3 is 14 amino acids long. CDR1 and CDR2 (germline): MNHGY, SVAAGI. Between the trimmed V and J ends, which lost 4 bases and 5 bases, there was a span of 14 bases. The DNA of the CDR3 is TGTGCCAGCAGTTGGCAGCCAGTCGTATATGGCTACACCTTC. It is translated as CASSWQPVVYGYTF.

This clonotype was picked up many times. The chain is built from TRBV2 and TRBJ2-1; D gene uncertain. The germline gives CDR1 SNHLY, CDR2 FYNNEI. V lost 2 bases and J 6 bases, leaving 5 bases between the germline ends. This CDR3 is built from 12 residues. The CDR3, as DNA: TGTGCCAGCAGTGAACTTGGCAATGAGCAGTTCTTC. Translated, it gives CASSELGNEQFF.

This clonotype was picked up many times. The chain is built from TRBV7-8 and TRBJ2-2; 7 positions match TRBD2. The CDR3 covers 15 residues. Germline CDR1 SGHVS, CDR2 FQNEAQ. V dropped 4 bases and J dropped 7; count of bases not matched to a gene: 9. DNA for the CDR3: TGTGCCAGCAGCTATCGCGGGGGTGCAGGCGGGGAGCTGTTTTTT. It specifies CASSYRGGAGGELFF.

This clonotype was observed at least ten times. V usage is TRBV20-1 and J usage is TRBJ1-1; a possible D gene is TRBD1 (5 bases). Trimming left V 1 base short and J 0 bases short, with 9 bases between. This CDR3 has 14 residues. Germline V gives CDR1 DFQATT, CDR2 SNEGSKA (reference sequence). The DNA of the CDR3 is TGCAGTGCTAGAGCAGGGTCCATGAACACTGAAGCTTTCTTT. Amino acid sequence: CSARAGSMNTEAFF.

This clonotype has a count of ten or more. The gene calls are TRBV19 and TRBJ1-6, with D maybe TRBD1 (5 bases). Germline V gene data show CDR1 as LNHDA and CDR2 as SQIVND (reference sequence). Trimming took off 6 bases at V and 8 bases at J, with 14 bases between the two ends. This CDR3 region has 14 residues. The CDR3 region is CASRDKRLDSPLHF. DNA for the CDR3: TGTGCCAGTAGGGACAAGCGGCTTGATTCACCCCTCCACTTT.

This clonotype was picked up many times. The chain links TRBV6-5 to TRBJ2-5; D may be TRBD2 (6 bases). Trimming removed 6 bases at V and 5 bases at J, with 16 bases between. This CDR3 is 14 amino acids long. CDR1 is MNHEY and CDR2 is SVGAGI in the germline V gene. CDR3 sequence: CASRGRLESETQYF. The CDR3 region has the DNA TGTGCCAGCAGGGGGAGACTAGAGTCGGAGACCCAGTACTTC.

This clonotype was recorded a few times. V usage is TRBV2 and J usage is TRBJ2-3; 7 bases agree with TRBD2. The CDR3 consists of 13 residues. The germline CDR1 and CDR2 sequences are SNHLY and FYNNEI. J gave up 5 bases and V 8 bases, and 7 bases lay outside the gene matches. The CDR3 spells CASGGGFQDTQYF. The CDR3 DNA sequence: TGTGCCAGCGGGGGAGGGTTCCAAGATACGCAGTATTTT.

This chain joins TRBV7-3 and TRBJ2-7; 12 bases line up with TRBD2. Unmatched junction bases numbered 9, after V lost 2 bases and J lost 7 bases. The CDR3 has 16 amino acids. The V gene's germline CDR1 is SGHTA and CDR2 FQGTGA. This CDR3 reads CASSLFDGLAGKEQYF. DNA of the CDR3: TGTGCCAGCAGCTTATTCGACGGACTAGCGGGGAAAGAGCAGTACTTC.

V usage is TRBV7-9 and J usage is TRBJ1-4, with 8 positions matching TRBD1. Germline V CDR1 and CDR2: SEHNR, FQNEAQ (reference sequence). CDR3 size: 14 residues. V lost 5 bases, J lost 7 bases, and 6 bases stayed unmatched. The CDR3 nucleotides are TGTGCCAGCAGCCCCCGGGGGACAGGTGAAAAACTGTTTTTT. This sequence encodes CASSPRGTGEKLFF.

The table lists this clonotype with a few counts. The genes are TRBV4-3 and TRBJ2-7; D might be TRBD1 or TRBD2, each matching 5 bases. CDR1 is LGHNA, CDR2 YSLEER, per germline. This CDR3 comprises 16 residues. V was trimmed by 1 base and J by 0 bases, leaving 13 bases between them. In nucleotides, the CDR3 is TGCGCCAGCAGCCAAGGAACGGGGCCGAGCTCCTACGAGCAGTACTTC. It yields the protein CASSQGTGPSSYEQYF.

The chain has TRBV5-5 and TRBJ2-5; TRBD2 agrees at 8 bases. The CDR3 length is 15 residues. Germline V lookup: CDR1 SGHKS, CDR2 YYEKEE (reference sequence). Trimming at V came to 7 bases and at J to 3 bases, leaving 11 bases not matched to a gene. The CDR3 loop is CASGRAGGREETQYF. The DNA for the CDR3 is TGTGCCAGCGGTAGGGCGGGAGGCCGGGAAGAGACCCAGTACTTC.